These T cell receptor beta chains were read from a single sample in a study of T cell responses to AZD1222 COVID-19 vaccine. Libraries were prepared by immunoSEQ multiplex PCR; TCRdb keeps only in-frame clonotypes and omits some of them. The repertoire holds around 150,000 clones, with 70% to 90% as singletons. The sequencing here drew on peripheral blood, taken on day 0 of AZD1222 vaccination. These receptors were obtained from an adult in good health. Each CDR3 is given with its conserved first and last residue. D genes are given only for firm matches. Some rows have no size entry. The others give once, few or many, or a class for an expanded clone.

>TRBV7-6|NA|TRBJ1-1|NA
TGTGCCAGCAGCCCCGCTCTAACAGGGAACGAAGCTTTCTTT
CASSPALTGNEAFF
>TRBV20-1|NA|TRBJ2-7|TRBD2
TGCAGTGCTAGTAAGAGTACTAGCGGGAGAGACGAGCAGTACTTC
CSASKSTSGRDEQYF
>TRBV11-1|NA|TRBJ1-1|NA
TGTGCCAGCTCAGAGGGGGTGGTCACTGAAGCTTTCTTT
CASSEGVVTEAFF
>TRBV28|NA|TRBJ1-6|NA
TGTGCCAGCAGTTTGGAGACAGGACCCAATTCACCCCTCCACTTT
CASSLETGPNSPLHF
>TRBV9|NA|TRBJ1-4|NA
TGTGCCAGCAGCGCTACAAGGGGCTTAGGTGAAAAACTGTTTTTT
CASSATRGLGEKLFF
>TRBV6-4|NA|TRBJ2-7|NA
TGTGCCAGCAGTGACCAGCAGTACTTC
CASSDQQYF
>TRBV30|NA|TRBJ1-5|NA
TGTGCCTGGAGTGTATCGGGCCGACTAAATCAGCCCCAGCATTTT
CAWSVSGRLNQPQHF
>TRBV27|NA|TRBJ1-5|NA
TGTGCCAGCAGTCCAGGGAAGAGCAATCAGCCCCAGCATTTT
CASSPGKSNQPQHF
>TRBV7-9|NA|TRBJ2-3|NA
TGTGCCAGCAGCTTAGCGAGTTCAGGTACAGATACGCAGTATTTT
CASSLASSGTDTQYF
>TRBV5-1|NA|TRBJ2-5|TRBD2
TGCGCCAGCAGCTTGTCTCCTAGCGGGGGCGGGGAGACCCAGTACTTC
CASSLSPSGGGETQYF
>TRBV10-3|once|TRBJ2-7|TRBD1
TGTGCCATCAGTGAGGCTGGACAGGGCTACGAGCAGTACTTC
CAISEAGQGYEQYF
>TRBV5-1|NA|TRBJ1-2|NA
TGCGCCAGCAGCATAGACACGCGGGAGGGCTACACCTTC
CASSIDTREGYTF
>TRBV30|NA|TRBJ1-1|NA
TGTGCCTGGAGTGTAGGATCAGGGAGAGTAAACACTGAAGCTTTCTTT
CAWSVGSGRVNTEAFF
>TRBV5-1|NA|TRBJ2-7|TRBD1
TGCGCCAGCAGCTCTACGACAGGGGGCAACGACGAGCAGTACTTC
CASSSTTGGNDEQYF
>TRBV30|NA|TRBJ1-1|TRBD1
TGTGCCCTACGACAGGGTGGGAACACTGAAGCTTTCTTT
CALRQGGNTEAFF
>TRBV7-2|NA|TRBJ1-5|NA
TGTGCCAGCAGCTTAGCAGGGGTAAGCAATCAGCCCCAGCATTTT
CASSLAGVSNQPQHF
>TRBV24-1|NA|TRBJ1-5|NA
TGTGCCACCAGTGACCAGGATCAGCCCCAGCATTTT
CATSDQDQPQHF
>TRBV7-9|NA|TRBJ2-5|NA
TGTGCCAGCAGCTTAGACCAAACAGGGTGGCAAGAGACCCAGTACTTC
CASSLDQTGWQETQYF
>TRBV6-4|NA|TRBJ2-3|NA
TGTGCCAGCAGTGATTGGGGAACAGATACGCAGTATTTT
CASSDWGTDTQYF
>TRBV24-1|few|TRBJ2-1|TRBD1
TGTGCCACCAGTGACTCGACAGGGGAAGGGTTCTCCTACAATGAGCAGTTCTTC
CATSDSTGEGFSYNEQFF
>TRBV19|NA|TRBJ1-1|TRBD1
TGTGCCAGTGGGACAGTCAGTAACACTGAAGCTTTCTTT
CASGTVSNTEAFF
>TRBV5-1|NA|TRBJ1-1|TRBD1
TGCGCCAGCAGCAAAAGACAGGGGAACACTGAAGCTTTCTTT
CASSKRQGNTEAFF
>TRBV24-1|NA|TRBJ2-5|TRBD1
TGTGCCACCAGTGATTTGACAGGGGCGGTCGGGACCCAGTACTTC
CATSDLTGAVGTQYF
>TRBV6-4|NA|TRBJ1-5|NA
TGTGCCAGCAGTCTGACAGCGAATCAGCCCCAGCATTTT
CASSLTANQPQHF
>TRBV7-2|NA|TRBJ2-1|TRBD2
TGTGCCAGCAGCCCCCAGCGGGACCTATACAATGAGCAGTTCTTC
CASSPQRDLYNEQFF
>TRBV6-2/TRBV6-3|once|TRBJ2-7|NA
TGTGCCAGCAGCTTAGACCCTTCCGAGCAGTACTTC
CASSLDPSEQYF
>TRBV5-1|NA|TRBJ1-2|NA
TGCGCCAGCAGCTTAGGGGAAAGAGGCTACACCTTC
CASSLGERGYTF
>TRBV6-4|NA|TRBJ1-1|NA
TGTGCCAGCACCGCGACACCGAACACTGAAGCTTTCTTT
CASTATPNTEAFF
>TRBV28|NA|TRBJ1-6|NA
TGTGCCAGCAGATCATCCAGCGGGGGTTTCGGTTCACCCCTCCACTTT
CASRSSSGGFGSPLHF
>TRBV6-5|NA|TRBJ2-7|TRBD1
TGTGCCAGCAGTCACAGCCGGGACAGGGGCTACGAGCAGTACTTC
CASSHSRDRGYEQYF
>TRBV19|NA|TRBJ1-4|NA
TGTGCCAGTAGTGATGGGGGTTCGGATGAAAAACTGTTTTTT
CASSDGGSDEKLFF
>TRBV5-6|NA|TRBJ2-3|TRBD1
TGTGCCAGCAGCCTCTCGGGACAGGGGACAGATACGCAGTATTTT
CASSLSGQGTDTQYF